A single T cell receptor beta chain is shown here with its context. Its antigen is not known. The record originates from a study of blood T cells in healthy people across ages. The V end was cut by 6 bases, the J end by 9 bases, with 21 bases between. The CDR3 contains 14 residues. CDR1 is DFQATT, CDR2 SNEGSKA, per germline (reference sequence). The second PCR ran roughly 6 to 11 cycles with a sample-barcoded 5' primer and J-beta primers. TCRdb called the 5' RACE reads again in MiXCR, with one record for every CDR3 protein. There are 600,000 to 1,000,000 distinct CDR3 sequences in the sample; roughly 64% occur only once, and approximately 21% lies in the top ten. Study conclusions and caveats: With age, beta diversity per million T cells declined roughly linearly, significantly by 30 to 40.

The sample comprised blood. This receptor was identified in a man aged 25-45 years in good health. The V gene is TRBV20-1, the J gene TRBJ2-1, with a possible D match to TRBD2 (6 bases). This chain's CDR3 is CSAPSSSRRGEQFF. In DNA, the CDR3 is TGCAGTGCCCCTTCTAGCTCGCGGCGGGGTGAGCAGTTCTTC.